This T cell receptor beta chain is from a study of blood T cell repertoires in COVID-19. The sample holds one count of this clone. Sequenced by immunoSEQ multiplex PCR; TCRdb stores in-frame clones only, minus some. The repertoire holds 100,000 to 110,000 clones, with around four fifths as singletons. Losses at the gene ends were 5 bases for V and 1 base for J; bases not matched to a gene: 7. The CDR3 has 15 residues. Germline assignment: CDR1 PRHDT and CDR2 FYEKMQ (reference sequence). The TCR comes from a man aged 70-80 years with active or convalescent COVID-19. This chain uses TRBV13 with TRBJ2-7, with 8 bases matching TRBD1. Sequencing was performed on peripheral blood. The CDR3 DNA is TGTGCCAGCAGCCCCCCCGGGACAGGATCCTACGAGCAGTACTTC. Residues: CASSPPGTGSYEQYF.